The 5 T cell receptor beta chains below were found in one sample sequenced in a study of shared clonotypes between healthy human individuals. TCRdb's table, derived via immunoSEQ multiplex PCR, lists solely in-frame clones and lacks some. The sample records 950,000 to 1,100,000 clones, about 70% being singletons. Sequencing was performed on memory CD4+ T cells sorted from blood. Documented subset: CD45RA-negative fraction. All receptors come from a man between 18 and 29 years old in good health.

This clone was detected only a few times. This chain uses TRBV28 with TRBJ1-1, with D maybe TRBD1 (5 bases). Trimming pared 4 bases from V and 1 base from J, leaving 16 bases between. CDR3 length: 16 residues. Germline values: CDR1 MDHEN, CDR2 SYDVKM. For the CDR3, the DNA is TGTGCCAGCAGTTCACCGCCAGGGAGGGGGAACACTGAAGCTTTCTTT. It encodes CASSSPPGRGNTEAFF. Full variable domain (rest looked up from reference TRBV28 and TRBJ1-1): DVKVTQSSRYLVKRTGEKVFLECVQDMDHENMFWYRQDPGLGLRLIYFSYDVKMKEKGDIPEGYSVSREKKERFSLILESASTNQTSMYLCASSSPPGRGNTEAFFGQGTRLTVV.

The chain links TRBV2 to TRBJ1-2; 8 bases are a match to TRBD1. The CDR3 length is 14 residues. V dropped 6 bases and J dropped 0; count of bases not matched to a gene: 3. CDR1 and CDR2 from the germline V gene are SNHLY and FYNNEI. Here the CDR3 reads CASRRTGTNYGYTF. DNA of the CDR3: TGTGCCAGCAGGAGGACAGGGACTAACTATGGCTACACCTTC.

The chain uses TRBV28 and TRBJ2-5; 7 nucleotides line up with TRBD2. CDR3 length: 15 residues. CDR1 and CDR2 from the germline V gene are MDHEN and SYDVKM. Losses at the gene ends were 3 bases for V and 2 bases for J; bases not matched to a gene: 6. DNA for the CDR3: TGTGCCAGCAGTTTGCCGGGAGGACTACAAGAGACCCAGTACTTC. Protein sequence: CASSLPGGLQETQYF.

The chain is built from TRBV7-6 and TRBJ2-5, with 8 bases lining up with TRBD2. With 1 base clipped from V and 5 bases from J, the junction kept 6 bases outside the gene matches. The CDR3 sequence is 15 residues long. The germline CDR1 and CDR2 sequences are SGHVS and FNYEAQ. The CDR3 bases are TGTGCCAGCAGCTTAGGGGGGACTAGATGGGAGACCCAGTACTTC. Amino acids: CASSLGGTRWETQYF.

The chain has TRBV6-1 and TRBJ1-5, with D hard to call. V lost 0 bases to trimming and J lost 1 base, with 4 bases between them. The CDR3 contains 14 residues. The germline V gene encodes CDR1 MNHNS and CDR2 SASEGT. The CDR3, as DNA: TGTGCCAGCAGTGAAGCGATGAGCAATCAGCCCCAGCATTTT. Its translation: CASSEAMSNQPQHF.